This T cell receptor (beta chain) was captured in a study of T cell repertoires in cytomegalovirus infection (dated by TCRdb to the late 2010s). Regarding the study in general: Recently identified HLA-C-restricted CMV epitopes, whose presentation resists viral immunomodulation, were targeted by peptide stimulations together with well-studied HLA-B-restricted epitopes. The HLA type of each donor mattered for the analysis, because public TCR beta signatures pointed to carriage of CMV infection along with the matching HLA type. Beyond this particular receptor, the publication reports: In both this cohort and an independent cohort of 350 or so donors, the cumulative frequency of public TCR beta family members distinguished carriers of CMV infection plus the relevant HLA type. In the ex vivo response, HLA-C-restricted CMV-specific TCR beta clonotypes were dominant, and in two of eight donors the single most frequent clonotype came from this HLA-C-restricted group.

Taken with the paper, the label for treatment or condition translates to: in vitro stimulation with specific CMV peptide epitopes to enrich CMV-specific T cells. CDR3 length: 17 amino acids, cysteine to phenylalanine. Only CDR3 DNA remains: 51 bases, in frame from the first base. V is shortened by 3 bases, J by 0 bases, and the region joining them spans 15 bases. Taken from the germline V gene, the CDR1 and CDR2 loops are MGHRA and YSYEKL. Sequencing was performed on an Illumina HiSeq 1500. TCRdb reworked the public reads: Q25 trimming with fastp, MiXCR clone assembly, productive beta chains retained. For every CDR3 protein sequence, its rows merge into one entry that carries the most common genes and DNA. This sample is represented by roughly 730,000 distinct CDR3 sequences; 33% of them were singletons. 15% to 20% of the sample is taken by the ten largest. In its sample, this clonotype was seen a few times. Its antigen is still unknown. No base qualities exist here, and no much larger clone lies one base off it.

This sample comprised cultured PBMCs, obtained from culture after CMV antigen stimulation. Recombination joined TRBV4-1 with TRBJ1-3; too little of a D gene remains to name it. This clonotype was obtained from a human donor in good health (CMV status not recorded). Some clones in this sample may be carry-over from other donors' samples. CDR3 sequence: CASSQTVGGSSGNTIYF. Read as DNA, the sequence is TGCGCCAGCAGCCAGACGGTTGGCGGGAGCTCTGGAAACACCATATATTTT.